This TCR beta chain was observed in a study of identical twins. TCRdb reprocessed the 5' RACE reads via MiXCR and lists one record per CDR3 protein. The sample lists some 1,600,000 distinct CDR3 sequences, roughly a third occurring once. This clonotype was picked up a small number of times. Germline CDR1 and CDR2: SGHRS and YFSETQ. The CDR3 loop spans 16 amino acids. V was cut by 4 bases and J by 0 bases, with 13 bases left in between. V usage is TRBV5-1 and J usage is TRBJ2-2; TRBD2 might be the D (6 bases). The receptor's source is a newborn girl in good health. Source material: cord blood. As DNA, the CDR3 is TGCGCCAGCAGCCCGCGACTAGTCGCGAACACCGGGGAGCTGTTTTTT. Its translation is CASSPRLVANTGELFF.